The 32 T cell receptor beta chains below were found in one sample sequenced in a study of blood T cell repertoires in COVID-19. Libraries were prepared by immunoSEQ multiplex PCR; TCRdb keeps only in-frame clonotypes and omits some of them. The sample includes more than 95,000 clones, roughly 87% of them seen just once. Sample: peripheral blood. The receptors originated from a woman aged 80 or over with acute or convalescent COVID-19.

Concerning this clone: An end of the junction differs from the germline gene, which may be a read error. The rearrangement links TRBV4-3 to TRBJ2-5; 9 bases fit TRBD2. Per the germline V gene, CDR1 is LGHNA and CDR2 is YSLEER. The CDR3 is 16 amino acids. The CDR3 is CASSQGFSGGGETQYF. The CDR3 bases are TGCGCCAGCAGTCAAGGGTTTAGCGGGGGAGGAGAGACCCAGTACTTC.

The chain combines TRBV9 with TRBJ1-3, with D possibly TRBD1 on 6 matching bases. Trimming cost V 3 bases and J 3 bases, with 10 bases left between them. This CDR3 contains 14 residues. Germline V gene data show CDR1 as SGDLS and CDR2 as YYNGEE. CDR3 in DNA: TGTGCCAGCAGCGCCACAGGGAGTGGAAACACCATATATTTT. Translation gives CASSATGSGNTIYF.

The rearrangement links TRBV5-8 to TRBJ2-7; 8 nucleotides line up with TRBD1. The CDR3 is 14 residues long. V gave up 3 bases and J gave up 1 base; unmatched junction bases: 3. Germline values: CDR1 SGHTS, CDR2 YDEGEE. The chain's CDR3 is CASSWTGHSYEQYF. In nucleotides, the CDR3 is TGTGCCAGCAGCTGGACAGGGCATTCCTACGAGCAGTACTTC.

This clone showed up just a few times. The rearrangement uses TRBV7-2 and TRBJ1-6; D is possibly TRBD1 (5 bases). This CDR3 spans 15 amino acids. Germline lookup yields CDR1 SGHTA and CDR2 FQGNSA. V was shortened by 5 bases and J by 11 bases, with 19 bases between the two germline ends. The CDR3 is CASSLTSGGTTPLHF. CDR3 DNA: TGTGCCAGCAGCCTTACTTCCGGGGGGACGACACCCCTCCACTTT.

In nucleotides, the CDR3 is TGTGCCAGCAGCCCCCTTAAGGGGGACACTGAAGCTTTCTTT. The encoded protein is CASSPLKGDTEAFF. This chain uses TRBV5-4 with TRBJ1-1, with D perhaps TRBD1 (6 bases). The germline gives CDR1 SGHNT, CDR2 YYREEE (reference sequence). The V end lost 4 bases, the J end lost 3 bases, and 13 bases lay between the germline ends. The CDR3 has 14 residues. Complete variable domain (other parts from reference TRBV5-4 and TRBJ1-1): ETGVTQSPTHLIKTRGQQVTLRCSSQSGHNTVSWYQQALGQGPQFIFQYYREEENGRGNFPPRFSGLQFPNYSSELNVNALELDDSALYLCASSPLKGDTEAFFGQGTRLTVV.

This clone was seen more than once but under ten times. V and J are TRBV18 and TRBJ2-3, with TRBD1 matching over 12 bases. This CDR3 has 15 residues. V shed 5 bases and J 8 bases; nucleotides not matched to a gene: 8. Germline V gene lookup returns CDR1 KGHSH and CDR2 LQKENI. CDR3 amino acids: CASSSGTGGIGTQYF. CDR3 DNA sequence: TGTGCCAGCTCATCCGGGACAGGGGGCATAGGTACGCAGTATTTT.

The genes are TRBV24-1 and TRBJ2-1; possibly TRBD1 for D (5 bases). Trimming left V 9 bases short and J 4 bases short, with 9 bases between. CDR3 length: 12 residues. Germline V gene data show CDR1 as KGHDR and CDR2 as SFDVKD. The CDR3 bases are TGTGCCACCGTAGACAGATACAATGAGCAGTTCTTC. Its translation: CATVDRYNEQFF.

The rearrangement uses TRBV10-3 and TRBJ2-4, with D possibly matching TRBD2 (5 bases). V lost 5 bases to trimming and J lost 7 bases, with 15 bases between them. The CDR3 totals 14 residues. Germline CDR1 reads ENHRY; CDR2 reads SYGVKD. The CDR3 nucleotides read TGTGCCATCAGTACCCCCGGCCGGGGTAACATTCAGTACTTC. The encoded protein is CAISTPGRGNIQYF.

V gene TRBV7-2 combines with J gene TRBJ1-1; TRBD1 matches 7 bases. The CDR3 runs to 15 residues. Germline V gene lookup returns CDR1 SGHTA and CDR2 FQGNSA. The trim removed 6 bases at V and 3 bases at J, leaving 10 bases unmatched. Here the CDR3 DNA reads TGTGCCAGCAGTTCCGGACAGGTTGGGCACACTGAAGCTTTCTTT. It encodes CASSSGQVGHTEAFF. The whole variable domain, remainder taken from reference TRBV7-2 and TRBJ1-1, is GAGVSQSPSNKVTEKGKDVELRCDPISGHTALYWYRQSLGQGLEFLIYFQGNSAPDKSGLPSDRFSAERTGGSVSTLTIQRTQQEDSAVYLCASSSGQVGHTEAFFGQGTRLTVV.

This clone was counted between two and nine times. This sequence joins TRBV7-6 and TRBJ1-1; TRBD1 is a possible D gene (6 bases). Germline assignment: CDR1 SGHVS and CDR2 FNYEAQ. Trimming pared 5 bases from V and 0 bases from J, leaving 13 bases between. The CDR3 length is 15 residues. The CDR3 protein is CASSPPGHLNTEAFF. The CDR3 DNA reads as TGTGCCAGCAGCCCGCCGGGACACTTGAACACTGAAGCTTTCTTT.

The chain couples TRBV10-3 to TRBJ2-7, with D possibly being TRBD1 (5 bases). The CDR3 has 13 residues. Trimming cost V 11 bases and J 2 bases, with 16 bases left between them. Germline lookup yields CDR1 ENHRY and CDR2 SYGVKD. Here the CDR3 reads CASSLDSTYEQYV. DNA for the CDR3: TGTGCCTCCTCACTCGACAGTACCTACGAGCAGTACGTC.

This clone was seen a handful of times. The chain combines TRBV3-1 (or the pseudogene TRBV3-2) with TRBJ1-2, with 9 bases identical to TRBD1. Germline values: CDR1 LGHDT, CDR2 YNNKEL (reference sequence). The V gene end was trimmed by 4 bases and the J gene end by 5 bases; junction bases not matched to a gene: 5. This CDR3 contains 14 residues. The CDR3 nucleotides read TGTGCCAGCAGCCGGACAGGGGTGGGTTATGGCTACACCTTC. It codes for CASSRTGVGYGYTF.

CDR3: CASSGTQGTGYTF. The DNA of the CDR3 is TGTGCCAGCAGCGGAACGCAGGGGACCGGCTACACCTTC. The gene calls are TRBV7-9 and TRBJ1-2, with a tentative D call TRBD1 (6 bases). Trimming stripped 5 bases from V and 8 bases from J, with 15 bases between. Germline CDR1 is SEHNR and CDR2 is FQNEAQ (reference sequence). The CDR3 contains 13 residues.

This clone appeared once. The chain recombines TRBV5-4 with TRBJ2-1, with 9 bases that match TRBD1. CDR1 is SGHNT and CDR2 is YYREEE in the germline V gene (reference sequence). V shed 5 bases and J 12 bases; nucleotides not matched to a gene: 3. The CDR3 totals 11 residues. CDR3 nucleotide sequence: TGTGCCAGCAGTGTACAGGGGGCGCAGTTCTTC. Encoded protein: CASSVQGAQFF.

The table lists this clone with a few counts. Other DNA sequences in this specimen translate into the identical CDR3. The V and J genes are TRBV19 and TRBJ1-5, with D unclear. Between the trimmed V and J ends, which lost 6 bases and 2 bases, there was a span of 8 bases. The CDR3 length is 13 residues. The germline gives CDR1 LNHDA, CDR2 SQIVND (reference sequence). The CDR3 loop is CASSLRGNQPQHF. CDR3 DNA: TGTGCCAGTAGCTTGCGGGGCAATCAGCCCCAGCATTTT.

The chain links TRBV27 to TRBJ1-2; weak D call: TRBD1 (5 bases). This CDR3 is 11 amino acids long. Germline-derived CDR1 and CDR2 are MNHEY and SMNVEV (reference sequence). V was trimmed by 5 bases and J by 8 bases, leaving 9 bases between them. CDR3 amino acids: CASSTGRGYTF. CDR3 nucleotide sequence: TGTGCCAGCAGTACAGGCCGCGGCTACACCTTC.

J is TRBJ2-2 and V is TRBV28; no definite D call. The CDR3 totals 13 residues. V was shortened by 8 bases and J by 0 bases, with 7 bases between the two germline ends. Germline lookup yields CDR1 MDHEN and CDR2 SYDVKM. CDR3 bases: TGTGCCAGCGAACAGTCGAACACCGGGGAGCTGTTTTTT. Encoded protein: CASEQSNTGELFF.

The chain couples TRBV5-6 to TRBJ2-3; 7 bases agree with TRBD2. The CDR3 totals 14 residues. Germline CDR1 is SGHDT and CDR2 is YYEEEE. The trim removed 2 bases at V and 4 bases at J, leaving 4 bases unmatched. CDR3 region: CASSFGLGSDTQYF. CDR3 bases: TGTGCCAGCAGCTTCGGACTAGGATCAGATACGCAGTATTTT.

The V gene is TRBV28, the J gene TRBJ1-1; a possible D gene is TRBD1 (6 bases). CDR3 length equals 15 residues. V was clipped by 7 bases and J by 5 bases, with 20 bases between them. Germline V gene lookup returns CDR1 MDHEN and CDR2 SYDVKM. The CDR3 protein is CASNRAWGGRTEAFF. The CDR3 DNA reads as TGTGCCAGCAATCGAGCCTGGGGGGGGCGGACTGAAGCTTTCTTT.

V is TRBV28 and J is TRBJ1-5; D gene uncertain. With 8 bases removed from V and 1 base from J, the gap between germline ends came to 9 bases. Germline V gene lookup returns CDR1 MDHEN and CDR2 SYDVKM. The CDR3 consists of 13 residues. CDR3 bases: TGTGCCAGCCGGGAGACGAGCAATCAGCCCCAGCATTTT. Its translation: CASRETSNQPQHF.

The table lists this clone with a count of one. The chain couples TRBV6-5 to TRBJ1-5, with D possibly TRBD1 on 5 matching bases. The CDR3 consists of 14 residues. Trimming took off 6 bases at V and 3 bases at J, with 12 bases between the two ends. Germline loops: CDR1 MNHEY, CDR2 SVGAGI. This CDR3 reads CASSLGATNQPQHF. CDR3 sequence (DNA): TGTGCCAGCAGCTTAGGGGCCACCAATCAGCCCCAGCATTTT.

This chain uses TRBV27 with TRBJ2-2; 7 nucleotides align to TRBD2. Per the germline V gene, CDR1 is MNHEY and CDR2 is SMNVEV (reference sequence). V dropped 5 bases and J dropped 4; count of bases not matched to a gene: 4. This CDR3 spans 14 amino acids. CDR3 loop: CASSPRGVTGELFF. CDR3 DNA sequence: TGTGCCAGCAGTCCCCGGGGGGTCACCGGGGAGCTGTTTTTT.

In this sample, this clone turned up once. V is TRBV18 and J is TRBJ1-3; 9 nucleotides agree with TRBD1. Germline V gives CDR1 KGHSH, CDR2 LQKENI. V dropped 3 bases and J dropped 4; count of bases not matched to a gene: 4. The CDR3 extends over 15 amino acids. CDR3 in amino acids: CASSPTGTGGNTIYF. The CDR3 bases are TGTGCCAGCTCACCCACCGGGACAGGGGGAAACACCATATATTTT.

The chain employs TRBV4-3 and TRBJ2-7; the D gene is possibly TRBD2 (5 bases). Trimming removed 0 bases at V and 5 bases at J, with 11 bases between. The V gene's germline CDR1 is LGHNA and CDR2 YSLEER. The CDR3 runs to 14 residues. CDR3 nucleotides: TGCGCCAGCAGCCAAGAGTTCATCGGGGACGAGCAGTACTTC. Protein product: CASSQEFIGDEQYF.

There are a few counts of this clone. This sequence joins TRBV5-4 and TRBJ2-3; 16 bases fit TRBD2. There are 18 residues in the CDR3. CDR1 is SGHNT, CDR2 YYREEE, per germline (reference sequence). J lost 5 bases, V lost 4 bases, and 10 bases had no gene match. In DNA, the CDR3 is TGTGCCAGCAGCGACGGGACTAGCGGGGGGGCCGTGAGAGATACGCAGTATTTT. It yields the protein CASSDGTSGGAVRDTQYF.

The rearrangement links TRBV2 to TRBJ1-1, with 9 nucleotides matching TRBD1. V gave up 6 bases and J gave up 11 bases; unmatched junction bases: 7. The CDR3 length is 12 residues. Germline V lookup: CDR1 SNHLY, CDR2 FYNNEI. This chain's CDR3 is CASSGTGRYAFF. The CDR3 coding sequence is TGTGCCAGCAGCGGGACAGGGCGGTATGCTTTCTTT. The entire variable domain, with the rest obtained from reference TRBV2 and TRBJ1-1, is as follows: EPEVTQTPSHQVTQMGQEVILRCVPISNHLYFYWYRQILGQKVEFLVSFYNNEISEKSEIFDDQFSVERPDGSNFTLKIRSTKLEDSAMYFCASSGTGRYAFFGQGTRLTVV.

This chain joins TRBV6-5 and TRBJ1-2, with no clear D. Looked up from germline, CDR1 is MNHEY and CDR2 is SVGAGI. CDR3 length: 12 residues. Trimming stripped 7 bases from V and 5 bases from J, with 11 bases between. The CDR3 nucleotides are TGTGCCAGCACTTCGGGAAGTTATGGCTACACCTTC. Translated: CASTSGSYGYTF.

This sequence joins TRBV6-5 and TRBJ2-2, with 7 bases that match TRBD1. Germline V gene sequence: CDR1 MNHEY, CDR2 SVGAGI. V gave up 4 bases and J gave up 6 bases; unmatched junction bases: 8. This CDR3 is 15 amino acids long. For the CDR3, the DNA is TGTGCCAGCAGTTTTCAGGGGCAGGGGGCCGGGGAGCTGTTTTTT. Translation: CASSFQGQGAGELFF.

This chain links TRBV19 with TRBJ1-4, with D hard to call. V was shortened by 6 bases and J by 6 bases, with 17 bases between the two germline ends. CDR1 and CDR2 (germline): LNHDA, SQIVND (reference sequence). The CDR3 totals 15 residues. CDR3 loop: CASRPGRPRDEKLFF. The CDR3 bases are TGTGCCAGTAGACCCGGACGACCGAGGGATGAAAAACTGTTTTTT.

This chain uses TRBV19 with TRBJ1-1; D gene unclear. Germline values: CDR1 LNHDA, CDR2 SQIVND (reference sequence). Deletions cut 11 bases from V and 1 base from J, with 8 bases between. This CDR3 comprises 11 residues. The CDR3 sequence: CASRENTEAFF. CDR3 bases: TGTGCCTCCCGGGAGAACACTGAAGCTTTCTTT.

This chain joins TRBV28 and TRBJ1-1; 8 bases are shared with TRBD1. This CDR3 contains 14 residues. CDR1 and CDR2 (germline): MDHEN, SYDVKM. The junction had 10 bases not matched to a gene; V was cut back by 6 bases and J by 7 bases. CDR3 protein: CASSNRQGWGEAFF. The CDR3 coding sequence is TGTGCCAGCAGCAACCGACAGGGGTGGGGTGAAGCTTTCTTT.

CDR3 sequence (DNA): TGTGCCAGCAGTGCGAGTCCAGGGAATCAGCCCCAGCATTTT. It codes for CASSASPGNQPQHF. V and J are TRBV6-4 and TRBJ1-5, with D tentatively TRBD1 (5 bases). V was trimmed by 4 bases and J by 4 bases, leaving 11 bases between them. Germline V gene data show CDR1 as MRHNA and CDR2 as SNTAGT. The CDR3 sequence is 14 residues long.